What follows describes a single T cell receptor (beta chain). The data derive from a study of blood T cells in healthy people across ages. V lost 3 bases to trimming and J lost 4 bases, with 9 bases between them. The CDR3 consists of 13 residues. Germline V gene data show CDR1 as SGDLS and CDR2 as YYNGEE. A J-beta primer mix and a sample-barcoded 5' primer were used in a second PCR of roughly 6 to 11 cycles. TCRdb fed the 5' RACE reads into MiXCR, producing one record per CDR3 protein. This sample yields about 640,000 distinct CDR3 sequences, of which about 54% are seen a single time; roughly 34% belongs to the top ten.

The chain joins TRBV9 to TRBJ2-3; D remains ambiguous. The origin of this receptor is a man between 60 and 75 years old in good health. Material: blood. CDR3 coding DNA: TGTGCCAGCAGCGCCCGCCCGCCAGATACGCAGTATTTT. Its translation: CASSARPPDTQYF.